Presented here are 28 T cell receptor beta chains from one specimen sequenced in a study of blood T cell repertoires in COVID-19. TCRdb's table, derived via immunoSEQ multiplex PCR, lists solely in-frame clones and lacks some. The sample yields 300,000 to 400,000 clones, around 85% seen once. The sequenced material came from PBMCs or T cells enriched from blood (not recorded which). The receptor set was obtained from a woman in her forties with acute COVID-19.

This chain joins TRBV7-8 and TRBJ2-1; 8 bases fit TRBD2. Germline trimming cut 0 bases from V and 6 bases from J; bases unmatched to any gene: 10. The CDR3 sequence is 17 residues long. Looked up from germline, CDR1 is SGHVS and CDR2 is FQNEAQ. Written as DNA, the CDR3 is TGTGCCAGCAGCTTAGCAGGCCCAGCGGGAGTGCGCAATGAGCAGTTCTTC. It codes for CASSLAGPAGVRNEQFF.

J is TRBJ2-6 and V is TRBV10-3; a possible D gene is TRBD2 (5 bases). CDR3 size: 18 residues. Trimming left V 4 bases short and J 0 bases short, with 16 bases between. CDR1 ENHRY and CDR2 SYGVKD come from the germline V gene. Written as DNA, the CDR3 is TGTGCCATCAGTGGAATGAGGGTCAATGGCTCTGGGGCCAACGTCCTGACTTTC. Translation: CAISGMRVNGSGANVLTF.

This clone has just one count. The V call is TRBV28, the J call TRBJ1-3; no definite D call. Per the germline V gene, CDR1 is MDHEN and CDR2 is SYDVKM. There are 16 residues in the CDR3. V was clipped by 3 bases and J by 0 bases, with 12 bases between them. The CDR3 protein is CASSFPRSTSGNTIYF. In nucleotides, the CDR3 is TGTGCCAGCAGTTTCCCGAGGAGTACCTCTGGAAACACCATATATTTT.

There are a few counts of this clone. DNA of the CDR3: TGTGCCAGCAGTTCCAGGGACAGTAGCAATCAGCCCCAGCATTTT. This encodes CASSSRDSSNQPQHF. The chain links TRBV7-8 to TRBJ1-5; 7 bases are shared with TRBD1. The ends lost 6 bases at V and 0 bases at J; junction bases unmatched: 5. Germline V gene data show CDR1 as SGHVS and CDR2 as FQNEAQ. The CDR3 consists of 15 residues.

This clone is a singleton in its sample. This chain links TRBV5-1 with TRBJ1-2; D not certain. Germline assignment: CDR1 SGHRS and CDR2 YFSETQ. Trimming shortened V by 5 bases and J by 4 bases, and 18 bases separated the two germline ends. This CDR3 spans 15 amino acids. The chain's CDR3 is CASSLDQNFGYGYTF. CDR3 in DNA: TGCGCCAGCAGTCTCGATCAGAATTTTGGCTATGGCTACACCTTC.

The J gene is TRBJ2-2, the V gene TRBV7-8; 10 bases map to TRBD1. Germline loops: CDR1 SGHVS, CDR2 FQNEAQ. Trimming cost V 5 bases and J 3 bases; bases outside gene matches: 3. The CDR3 covers 15 residues. The CDR3 sequence is CASSMTGGYTGELFF. The DNA for the CDR3 is TGTGCCAGCAGCATGACAGGGGGCTACACCGGGGAGCTGTTTTTT.

This chain joins TRBV6-1 and TRBJ1-4; maybe TRBD1 (5 bases). The length of the CDR3 is 15 residues. CDR1 and CDR2 (germline): MNHNS, SASEGT. Trimming left V 3 bases short and J 4 bases short, with 12 bases between. CDR3: CASSDVGQGNEKLFF. Written as DNA, the CDR3 is TGTGCCAGCAGTGATGTAGGGCAGGGTAATGAAAAACTGTTTTTT.

V usage is TRBV28 and J usage is TRBJ1-2; D might be TRBD1 (6 bases). Germline V gives CDR1 MDHEN, CDR2 SYDVKM. The CDR3 length is 13 residues. V was trimmed by 6 bases and J by 4 bases, leaving 12 bases between them. This CDR3 is CASSRQAFYGYTF. CDR3 sequence (DNA): TGTGCCAGCAGCAGACAGGCTTTCTATGGCTACACCTTC.

This clone has a single count. This chain joins TRBV7-9 and TRBJ2-7; TRBD1 matches at 7 bases. V lost 2 bases and J lost 2; bases outside the gene matches: 6. The CDR3 contains 15 residues. Germline lookup yields CDR1 SEHNR and CDR2 FQNEAQ (reference sequence). The CDR3 DNA reads TGTGCCAGCAGCTTACTCCGGGACAGTGCCTACGAGCAGTACTTC. Protein sequence: CASSLLRDSAYEQYF.

The V and J genes are TRBV19 and TRBJ1-2; possibly TRBD1 for D (6 bases). Trimming removed 6 bases from V and 2 bases from J, with 16 bases in between. The CDR3 is 15 residues long. Germline V gene sequence: CDR1 LNHDA, CDR2 SQIVND (reference sequence). The CDR3 sequence is CASRKALTGNYGYTF. The CDR3 DNA is TGTGCCAGTAGAAAAGCCCTAACAGGGAACTATGGCTACACCTTC.

A few counts support this clone. The V call is TRBV6-2 or TRBV6-3, the J call TRBJ1-1; D possibly corresponds to TRBD1 (5 bases). CDR1 is MNHEY, CDR2 SVGEGT, per germline. Between the trimmed V and J ends, which lost 0 bases and 1 base, there was a span of 12 bases. This CDR3 contains 16 residues. This CDR3 is CASSYSHRPPNTEAFF. The CDR3, as DNA: TGTGCCAGCAGTTACTCGCACAGGCCCCCGAACACTGAAGCTTTCTTT.

CDR3 DNA: TGTGCCAGCAGTAGAACCGGGACAAGCTACAATGAGCAGTTCTTC. As protein: CASSRTGTSYNEQFF. The V gene is TRBV27, the J gene TRBJ2-1; a weak D match, TRBD1 (6 bases). Germline V gene data show CDR1 as MNHEY and CDR2 as SMNVEV (reference sequence). The V end was cut by 5 bases, the J end by 3 bases, with 14 bases between. The CDR3 has 15 amino acids.

J is TRBJ2-1 and V is TRBV7-9; TRBD2 matches at 10 bases. Trimming cost V 8 bases and J 5 bases; bases outside gene matches: 9. The CDR3 has 15 amino acids. The germline CDR1 and CDR2 sequences are SEHNR and FQNEAQ (reference sequence). This CDR3 reads CASLIGTSVNNEQFF. Here the CDR3 DNA reads TGTGCCAGCCTGATTGGGACTAGCGTTAACAATGAGCAGTTCTTC.

This chain uses TRBV29-1 with TRBJ1-2; 7 positions agree with TRBD1. The length of the CDR3 is 13 residues. CDR1 is SQVTM, CDR2 ANQGSEA, per germline. The V and J ends lost 3 bases and 7 bases, in that order; junction bases with no gene match: 8. CDR3: CSVETGSKGGYTF. For the CDR3, the DNA is TGCAGCGTTGAGACAGGGAGTAAAGGTGGCTACACCTTC.

This clone was observed a handful of times. The J gene is TRBJ2-7, the V gene TRBV5-1; tentative D call: TRBD1 (6 bases). Germline loops: CDR1 SGHRS, CDR2 YFSETQ. The ends were cut back, 2 bases at V and 2 bases at J, with 17 bases in the middle. The CDR3 extends over 16 amino acids. The CDR3 bases are TGCGCCAGCAGCTTTGGGCCTCCGGGACACCCCTACGAGCAGTACTTC. Encoded protein: CASSFGPPGHPYEQYF.

This chain joins TRBV4-1 and TRBJ1-4; 7 bases agree with TRBD1. The V gene's germline CDR1 is MGHRA and CDR2 YSYEKL. The CDR3 loop spans 16 amino acids. V trimming: 0 bases; J trimming: 8 bases; junction bases outside the gene matches: 9. The CDR3 sequence: CASSQDTGAFAEKLFF. CDR3 coding DNA: TGCGCCAGCAGCCAAGATACAGGGGCCTTCGCCGAAAAACTGTTTTTT.

The rearrangement uses TRBV15 and TRBJ1-2, with 7 bases fitting TRBD1. This CDR3 region has 15 residues. Germline CDR1 reads LNHNV; CDR2 reads YYDKDF (reference sequence). V shed 5 bases, J shed 5 bases, and the junction held 11 bases outside the gene matches. This CDR3 reads CATSRNNQGDYGYTF. CDR3 in DNA: TGTGCCACCAGCCGTAATAACCAGGGGGATTATGGCTACACCTTC.

V is TRBV4-2 and J is TRBJ1-5; the D is unclear. This CDR3 is built from 16 residues. The ends were cut back, 0 bases at V and 3 bases at J, with 12 bases in the middle. Germline V gene sequence: CDR1 LGHNA, CDR2 YNFKEQ. In DNA, the CDR3 is TGTGCCAGCAGCCAAGAACGCGCCCTGAACAATCAGCCCCAGCATTTT. Its protein is CASSQERALNNQPQHF.

The rearrangement links TRBV11-3 to TRBJ2-3, with D perhaps TRBD2 (5 bases). CDR1 and CDR2 (germline): SGHNT, YENEEA. The CDR3 extends over 18 amino acids. V lost 1 base and J 2 bases, leaving 19 bases between the germline ends. The CDR3 DNA is TGTGCCAGCAGCTTAGGCTCCGCACTAGAGCCCTACACAGATACGCAGTATTTT. Translation gives CASSLGSALEPYTDTQYF. The full variable domain, with the rest looked up from reference TRBV11-3 and TRBJ2-3, is EAGVVQSPRYKIIEKKQPVAFWCNPISGHNTLYWYLQNLGQGPELLIRYENEEAVDDSQLPKDRFSAERLKGVDSTLKIQPAELGDSAVYLCASSLGSALEPYTDTQYFGPGTRLTVL.

The rearrangement joins TRBV19 to TRBJ2-2, with TRBD2 matching over 7 bases. CDR3 length: 14 amino acids. Germline V gene lookup returns CDR1 LNHDA and CDR2 SQIVND (reference sequence). Losses at the gene ends were 3 bases for V and 7 bases for J; bases not matched to a gene: 5. Here the CDR3 reads CASSMSPGGGELFF. The DNA of the CDR3 is TGTGCCAGTAGTATGTCACCGGGGGGCGGGGAGCTGTTTTTT.

The gene calls are TRBV15 and TRBJ2-7, with D possibly being TRBD1 (5 bases). The CDR3 spans 13 residues. Deletions cut 1 base from V and 6 bases from J, with 10 bases between. In germline, CDR1 is LNHNV, CDR2 YYDKDF (reference sequence). The CDR3 here is CATSRVQGSEQYF. In DNA form, the CDR3 reads TGTGCCACCAGCAGAGTTCAGGGTTCCGAGCAGTACTTC.

The chain joins TRBV25-1 to TRBJ2-7; weak D call: TRBD1 (6 bases). The CDR3 is 14 amino acids. CDR1 MGHDK and CDR2 SYGVNS come from the germline V gene. Trimming cost V 4 bases and J 6 bases, with 16 bases left between them. In DNA, the CDR3 is TGTGCCAGCAGTGGGGCAGGGGTGTTTAGCGAGCAGTACTTC. It translates to CASSGAGVFSEQYF.

CDR3 residues: CATSSTGAGRTGELFF. The CDR3 DNA reads as TGTGCCACCAGTTCGACAGGAGCGGGGAGGACCGGGGAGCTGTTTTTT. The V and J genes are TRBV24-1 and TRBJ2-2, with D perhaps TRBD2 (7 bases). Trimming pared 6 bases from V and 5 bases from J, leaving 18 bases between. This CDR3 has 16 amino acids. In germline, CDR1 is KGHDR, CDR2 SFDVKD.

CDR3 DNA: TGTGCCAGCAGCTTAGTTCCGACAGATAACTATGGCTACACCTTC. Protein: CASSLVPTDNYGYTF. The chain joins TRBV11-1 to TRBJ1-2, with D possibly being TRBD1 (5 bases). Germline V lookup: CDR1 SGHAT, CDR2 FQDESV (reference sequence). The CDR3 sequence is 15 residues long. Trimming took off 1 base at V and 1 base at J, with 10 bases between the two ends.

The chain has TRBV28 and TRBJ2-3, with D possibly being TRBD2 (7 bases). V lost 2 bases to trimming and J lost 1 base, with 10 bases between them. Looked up from germline, CDR1 is MDHEN and CDR2 is SYDVKM. CDR3 length equals 15 residues. The CDR3 reads CASSLGGAGTDTQYF. CDR3 DNA sequence: TGTGCCAGCAGTTTAGGGGGGGCTGGCACAGATACGCAGTATTTT.

V gene TRBV4-2 combines with J gene TRBJ2-3, with 9 bases aligning to TRBD2. Germline CDR1 is LGHNA and CDR2 is YNFKEQ. The CDR3 is made up of 15 amino acids. V dropped 8 bases and J dropped 5; count of bases not matched to a gene: 11. CDR3 in DNA: TGTGCCAGCTCGGTGGCGGGGGGGCTTGGAGATACGCAGTATTTT. Protein product: CASSVAGGLGDTQYF.

J is TRBJ2-1 and V is TRBV6-5; 11 positions agree with TRBD2. Germline V gene data show CDR1 as MNHEY and CDR2 as SVGAGI. The CDR3 is 15 amino acids. J lost 2 bases, V lost 6 bases, and 3 bases had no gene match. CDR3 bases: TGTGCCAGCAGGCCTAGCGGGGGGACCTACAATGAGCAGTTCTTC. It is translated as CASRPSGGTYNEQFF.

This sequence joins TRBV4-1 and TRBJ1-2; perhaps TRBD1 as D (5 bases). The germline V and J ends were trimmed by 5 bases and 4 bases, with 14 bases remaining between them. Germline CDR1 and CDR2: MGHRA and YSYEKL. The CDR3 extends over 14 amino acids. As DNA, the CDR3 is TGCGCCAGCAGCAGGGACGGGGGGGGCTATGGCTACACCTTC. Translating it yields CASSRDGGGYGYTF.